The sequence of this TCR beta chain was determined in a study of blood T cell repertoires in COVID-19. The protocol was immunoSEQ multiplex PCR, while the TCRdb copy is restricted to in-frame clones and leaves out a portion. The sample holds 150,000 to 200,000 clones; over 80% are singletons and the top ten take roughly 7.5%. In this sample, this clone turned up many times. Sequenced sample: peripheral blood. This sequence originates from a woman in her 70s with COVID-19, enrolled during active disease.

CDR3 amino acids: CASSPTSGMRETQYF. The CDR3 DNA reads TGTGCCAGCAGCCCCACTAGCGGCATGAGGGAGACCCAGTACTTC. This chain connects TRBV27 to TRBJ2-5; TRBD2 matches 8 bases. The V gene's germline CDR1 is MNHEY and CDR2 SMNVEV (reference sequence). This CDR3 contains 15 residues. Trimming took 6 bases from V and 5 from J; bases not matched to a gene: 11.